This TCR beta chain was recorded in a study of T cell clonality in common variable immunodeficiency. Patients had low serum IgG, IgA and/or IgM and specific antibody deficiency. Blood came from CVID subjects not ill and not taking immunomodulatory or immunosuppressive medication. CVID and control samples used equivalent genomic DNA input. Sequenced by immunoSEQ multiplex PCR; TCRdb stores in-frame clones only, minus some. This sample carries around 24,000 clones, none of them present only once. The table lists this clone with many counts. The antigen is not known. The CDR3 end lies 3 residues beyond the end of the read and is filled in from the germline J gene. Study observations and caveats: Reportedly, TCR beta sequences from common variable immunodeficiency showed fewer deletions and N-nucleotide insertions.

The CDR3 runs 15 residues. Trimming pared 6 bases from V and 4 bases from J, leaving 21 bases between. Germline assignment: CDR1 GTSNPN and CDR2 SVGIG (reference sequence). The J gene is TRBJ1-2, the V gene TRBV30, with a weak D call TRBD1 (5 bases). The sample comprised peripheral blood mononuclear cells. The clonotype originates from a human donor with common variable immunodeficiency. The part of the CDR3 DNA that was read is TGTGCCTGCCTTTTGTGGGGGGAAACCTTCTATGGC. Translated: CACLLWGETFYG. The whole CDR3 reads CACLLWGETFYGYTF.